This T cell receptor (beta chain) stems from a study of blood T cell repertoires in COVID-19. About the study: Spain, Italy and the United States supplied samples that represented acute and convalescent COVID-19. The cDNA or gDNA used as material had been derived from T cells, B-cell-depleted T cells, or PBMCs.

The ends were cut back, 1 base at V and 10 bases at J, with 5 bases in the middle. CDR3 length equals 12 residues. Germline CDR1 and CDR2: LGHDT and YNNKEL (reference sequence). Authors' data handling: For nucleated cells, counts were estimated from reference gene primer amplification. Method: immunoSEQ multiplex PCR; TCRdb's copy keeps in-frame clones and lacks some. The V and J calls and clone size were taken over from that table, and D and trimming were inferred from the DNA. The table lists about 190,000 clones, about 85% of them singletons. This clone occurred a few times. Sequenced material: peripheral blood. The chain uses TRBV3-1 (or the pseudogene TRBV3-2) and TRBJ1-6, with D unclear. The receptor's source is a woman aged 80 or older with acute or convalescent COVID-19. The DNA of the CDR3 is TGTGCCAGCAGCCAAGGGCAATCACCCCTCCACTTT. This sequence encodes CASSQGQSPLHF.